This TCR beta chain was sequenced for a study of cytotoxic CD8 clonotypes in ibrutinib-treated CLL (dated by TCRdb to the early 2020s). At the level of the whole study: In this cohort, 15 patients were treatment-naive and approximately 10 were relapsed/refractory, while roughly 18 had unmutated IGHV. Partial responses were observed in around 25 patients and complete responses in 2; after a median follow-up of around 64 months, remission was maintained in 15 or so patients and progression was observed in roughly twelve. The response samples were drawn at a median of around eleven months into treatment, with a range of roughly 6 to 40 months. On average, each sample had roughly 230,000 productive templates and about 89,000 productive rearrangements. Longitudinal samples were available for about 30% of the roughly 86 trial participants. Cryopreserved peripheral blood mononuclear cells were collected at three points: before therapy, at response, and at either sustained remission or disease progression. All remission and progressive disease samples were collected while patients were still receiving ibrutinib. Summary of the overall study and its limitations: Public clonotypes were rare and either contracted or stayed stable during treatment, and the rise in clonality at ibrutinib response reflected the expansion of private clonotypes. At baseline, clonality was higher than in age-matched healthy donors and showed a strong correlation with circulating CD8+ T-cell counts. Clonality increased at ibrutinib response, stayed stable in sustained remission, and fell back toward baseline at progression. Sampling times were not matched between patients in sustained remission and patients whose disease was progressing, and lymph node repertoires were not examined.

This clone was observed a handful of times. What antigen it recognizes has not been identified. No base quality information exists; no much larger clone differs at one position. CDR1 and CDR2 are drawn from the germline V gene (reference sequence): MNHEY, SMNVEV. For this chain, trimming is 6 bases at the V end and 0 bases at the J end, and the number of junction bases without a gene match is 7. The CDR3 holds 16 amino acids from the cysteine to the phenylalanine. Left in the record is the CDR3 DNA by itself, 48 bases read in frame from the first base. The goal of deep resolution MiSeq sequencing was a depth between 1 in 1 million and 1 in 200,000 T cells, and coverage averaged 10x per clonotype. The immunoSEQ hsTCRB Kit was used to generate the TCR beta libraries. In the paper's pipeline: ImmunoSEQ Data Assistant and ImmunoSEQ Analyzer were used for data analysis, and V, D and J genes were assigned according to IMGT definitions. Clonality was computed as one minus normalized Shannon entropy of productive rearrangement frequencies, ranging from 0 to 1. Only overrepresented clonotypes making up at least 0.05% of each patient's repertoire were included in the public clonotype analysis. Repertoires from about a dozen age-matched healthy donors in immuneACCESS were used as clonality controls. Sourced from immuneACCESS, this table was stored by TCRdb with only in-frame sequences that have V and J called. A share of the clones is absent; for the studies checked, an unresolved V gene accounts for under half, and the remainder has no known explanation. The V and J calls and the clone size are those of that table, but D and trimming were determined from the DNA. A total of 45,000 or so clones appear in this sample, around 52% of them only once. The biggest ten clones account for roughly a quarter of the sample.

Reading the label with the study, this specimen's time point is: approximately 2 years on ibrutinib. For TCR beta library preparation, roughly 2 micrograms of genomic DNA were extracted from the cryopreserved PBMCs. Longitudinal blood samples from CLL patients on ibrutinib monotherapy were analyzed using high-throughput TCR beta sequencing. The patients took part in an open-label, single-center phase 2 trial of ibrutinib monotherapy. Recombination connected TRBV27 to TRBJ2-1; the central 8 bases match TRBD1. The source was PBMCs, collected after 24 months of ibrutinib treatment. The origin of this receptor is a human donor with chronic lymphocytic leukemia. The DNA sequence reads TGTGCCAGCAGATCGGCAGGGGGCTCCTCCTACAATGAGCAGTTCTTC. Its protein product is CASRSAGGSSYNEQFF.